Presented here are 29 T cell receptor beta chains from one specimen sequenced in a study of beta chain features in type 1 diabetes (dated by TCRdb to the late 2010s). The library was prepared using the immunoSEQ multiplex PCR assay. The entire amount of isolated RNA was reverse transcribed using the High Capacity cDNA Reverse Transcription Kit, so the sequenced TCRB transcripts were expressed ones. As stored in TCRdb, this immuneACCESS dataset retains in-frame rearrangements with V and J assigned. A fraction of the clones does not appear; measured against another copy, unresolved V genes explain less than half of the discrepancy, and the remainder lacks a known reason. The sample yields under 450,000 clones; less than 15% were counted once. The ten largest clonotypes hold roughly 0.017% of the sample. The source material was naive CD4+ T cells from blood. According to the study, the label for this sample's cell subset or site signals: true naive CD4+ T cells. Every receptor here comes from a woman aged 18 to 35 in good health.

A few counts support this clone. The chain has TRBV14 and TRBJ2-3, with 10 bases matching TRBD2. The CDR3 has 14 residues. Unmatched junction bases numbered 5, after V lost 6 bases and J lost 5 bases. Per the germline V gene, CDR1 is SGHDN and CDR2 is FVKESK. The CDR3: CASRNLAGEDTQYF. CDR3 nucleotides: TGTGCCAGCAGGAACCTAGCGGGAGAAGATACGCAGTATTTT.

The chain recombines TRBV6-5 with TRBJ2-3, with 8 bases identical to TRBD1. CDR3 length: 14 amino acids. Trimming removed 2 bases from V and 8 bases from J; junction bases left unmatched: 6. CDR1 and CDR2 from the germline V gene are MNHEY and SVGAGI. The CDR3 nucleotides read TGTGCCAGCAGTTACGGACAGGGTGTCACTACGCAGTATTTT. This encodes CASSYGQGVTTQYF.

The J gene is TRBJ2-2, the V gene TRBV4-3; D is uncertain. The germline CDR1 and CDR2 sequences are LGHNA and YSLEER. The CDR3 covers 14 residues. Trimming stripped 0 bases from V and 4 bases from J, with 6 bases between. CDR3: CASSQDSGTGELFF. As DNA, the CDR3 is TGCGCCAGCAGCCAAGATTCGGGCACCGGGGAGCTGTTTTTT.

This chain links TRBV5-1 with TRBJ2-5, with 11 bases matching TRBD2. Germline assignment: CDR1 SGHRS and CDR2 YFSETQ. The CDR3 spans 16 residues. V shed 2 bases, J shed 4 bases, and the junction held 7 bases outside the gene matches. The CDR3: CASSFTSGSIRETQYF. In DNA form, the CDR3 reads TGCGCCAGCAGCTTCACTAGCGGGAGTATACGAGAGACCCAGTACTTC.

Only a few counts were recorded for this clone. The chain employs TRBV29-1 and TRBJ1-2; 11 nucleotides agree with TRBD1. Germline loops: CDR1 SQVTM, CDR2 ANQGSEA. This CDR3 has 16 amino acids. J gave up 0 bases and V 4 bases, and 7 bases lay outside the gene matches. The CDR3 region has the DNA TGCAGCGTTGGAAGGGACAGGGGGGGAGCTAACTATGGCTACACCTTC. Its translation is CSVGRDRGGANYGYTF.

V is TRBV4-2 and J is TRBJ2-3; TRBD2 aligns across 14 bases. The germline V gene encodes CDR1 LGHNA and CDR2 YNFKEQ. The V gene end was trimmed by 4 bases and the J gene end by 6 bases; junction bases not matched to a gene: 12. The length of the CDR3 is 18 residues. CDR3 DNA: TGTGCCAGCAGCCCCTCACTGGGGACTAGCGGGAGTCGGGATACGCAGTATTTT. It encodes CASSPSLGTSGSRDTQYF.

This clone was seen more than once but under ten times. CDR3 in DNA: TGCGCCAGCAGCTTGGGGGTTAGCGGGACACAAGAGACCCAGTACTTC. It yields the protein CASSLGVSGTQETQYF. V and J are TRBV5-1 and TRBJ2-5, with TRBD2 matching 8 bases. The CDR3 extends over 16 amino acids. Germline-derived CDR1 and CDR2 are SGHRS and YFSETQ. Trimming took 0 bases from V and 2 from J; bases not matched to a gene: 6.

The J gene is TRBJ1-4, the V gene TRBV18; no reliable D call. The V gene's germline CDR1 is KGHSH and CDR2 LQKENI. This CDR3 contains 13 residues. V was shortened by 2 bases and J by 5 bases, with 6 bases between the two germline ends. The CDR3 sequence is CASSPTENEKLFF. As DNA, the CDR3 is TGTGCCAGCTCACCAACAGAGAATGAAAAACTGTTTTTT.

CDR3 nucleotide sequence: TGCGCCAGCAAAGTTCTAGTAAGCGGCAATGAGCAGTTCTTC. It yields the protein CASKVLVSGNEQFF. The chain employs TRBV5-1 and TRBJ2-1; D possibly corresponds to TRBD2 (5 bases). Germline loops: CDR1 SGHRS, CDR2 YFSETQ. V lost 6 bases and J 6 bases, leaving 16 bases between the germline ends. The CDR3 covers 14 residues.

This clone turned up a few times. The chain recombines TRBV29-1 with TRBJ2-4; 11 bases agree with TRBD2. The length of the CDR3 is 16 residues. CDR1 is SQVTM, CDR2 ANQGSEA, per germline. V lost 4 bases, J lost 9 bases, and 14 bases stayed unmatched. The CDR3 region is CSVVPSGRSIRVIQYF. The DNA for the CDR3 is TGCAGCGTTGTCCCTAGCGGGAGGTCTATTCGGGTCATTCAGTACTTC.

This chain joins TRBV30 and TRBJ2-7; 9 bases agree with TRBD2. CDR1 is GTSNPN, CDR2 SVGIG, per germline (reference sequence). The CDR3 is 13 amino acids. J was trimmed by 7 bases and V by 1 base; bases with no gene match: 5. CDR3: CAWSGSGRREQYF. Written as DNA, the CDR3 is TGTGCCTGGAGTGGTAGCGGGAGACGAGAGCAGTACTTC.

The chain carries TRBV15 and TRBJ2-1, with a weak D call TRBD1 (5 bases). Germline V lookup: CDR1 LNHNV, CDR2 YYDKDF (reference sequence). This CDR3 contains 20 residues. V was clipped by 4 bases and J by 2 bases, with 27 bases between them. The CDR3 sequence: CATSKPKARVDRVAYNEQFF. The CDR3 DNA follows: TGTGCCACCAGCAAACCGAAGGCCAGGGTCGATCGGGTGGCCTACAATGAGCAGTTCTTC. Using reference TRBV15 and TRBJ2-1 for the parts outside the CDR3, the full variable domain is DAMVIQNPRYQVTQFGKPVTLSCSQTLNHNVMYWYQQKSSQAPKLLFHYYDKDFNNEADTPDNFQSRRPNTSFCFLDIRSPGLGDTAMYLCATSKPKARVDRVAYNEQFFGPGTRLTVL.

In its sample, this clone was seen a few times. The V and J genes are TRBV10-3 and TRBJ2-1; D is unclear. The CDR3 runs to 11 residues. The V end was cut by 9 bases, the J end by 5 bases, with 8 bases between. Looked up from germline, CDR1 is ENHRY and CDR2 is SYGVKD. This CDR3 is CAIAQDNEQFF. Written as DNA, the CDR3 is TGTGCCATTGCGCAGGACAATGAGCAGTTCTTC.

The J gene is TRBJ1-2, the V gene TRBV6-5; D is possibly TRBD1 (5 bases). Germline loops: CDR1 MNHEY, CDR2 SVGAGI. The V gene lost 2 bases and the J gene lost 6 bases, with 13 bases spanning the gap. The CDR3 contains 14 residues. Here the CDR3 DNA reads TGTGCCAGCAGTTACAATAGGGGTTATGATGGCTACACCTTC. Its translation is CASSYNRGYDGYTF.

This chain joins TRBV28 and TRBJ2-7; 8 nucleotides match TRBD1. With V trimmed by 4 bases and J by 0 bases, 2 bases remained unmatched. The CDR3 loop spans 14 amino acids. Germline V gene sequence: CDR1 MDHEN, CDR2 SYDVKM. CDR3 amino acids: CASSSGQVSYEQYF. The DNA of the CDR3 is TGTGCCAGCAGTTCGGGACAGGTCTCCTACGAGCAGTACTTC.

In its sample, this clone was seen a few times. CDR3 bases: TGTGCCTGGAGTGTACACCCTAATGAAAAACTGTTTTTT. It codes for CAWSVHPNEKLFF. The chain joins TRBV30 to TRBJ1-4, with unresolved D. The V end lost 0 bases, the J end lost 3 bases, and 5 bases lay between the germline ends. The CDR3 length is 13 residues. CDR1 and CDR2 (germline): GTSNPN, SVGIG (reference sequence).

The chain is built from TRBV6-1 and TRBJ1-4; no reliable D call. Trimming removed 7 bases from V and 7 bases from J, with 10 bases in between. Germline V CDR1 and CDR2: MNHNS, SASEGT. The CDR3 sequence is 12 residues long. This chain's CDR3 is CASKRNIEKLFF. The DNA of the CDR3 is TGTGCCAGCAAGAGGAACATTGAAAAACTGTTTTTT.

This clone was recorded a few times. This rearrangement joins TRBV28 to TRBJ2-3, with a tentative D call TRBD1 (5 bases). Germline values: CDR1 MDHEN, CDR2 SYDVKM. This CDR3 comprises 12 residues. V lost 4 bases and J 6 bases, leaving 8 bases between the germline ends. CDR3 in DNA: TGTGCCAGCAGTTCCAGACAGGATACGCAGTATTTT. Amino acid sequence: CASSSRQDTQYF.

The J gene is TRBJ2-3, the V gene TRBV28; 13 bases are a match to TRBD2. The CDR3 sequence is 15 residues long. Germline CDR1 and CDR2: MDHEN and SYDVKM. V gave up 9 bases and J gave up 4 bases; unmatched junction bases: 7. The chain's CDR3 is CASTTSGRAADTQYF. CDR3 nucleotide sequence: TGTGCCAGTACTACTAGCGGGAGGGCAGCAGATACGCAGTATTTT.

This clone was found a few times. The rearrangement uses TRBV29-1 and TRBJ1-5, with D possibly TRBD1 on 5 matching bases. This CDR3 region has 14 residues. CDR1 is SQVTM and CDR2 is ANQGSEA in the germline V gene. With 4 bases removed from V and 3 bases from J, the gap between germline ends came to 13 bases. CDR3 coding DNA: TGCAGCGTTGCGGGCACAGGCAACAATCAGCCCCAGCATTTT. The encoded protein is CSVAGTGNNQPQHF.

The rearrangement links TRBV5-1 to TRBJ2-1; D perhaps matches TRBD1 (6 bases). Germline lookup yields CDR1 SGHRS and CDR2 YFSETQ. The V gene lost 2 bases and the J gene lost 4 bases, with 10 bases spanning the gap. CDR3 length equals 14 residues. The CDR3 sequence is CASSFHREYNEQFF. The CDR3 nucleotides read TGCGCCAGCAGCTTTCACAGGGAATACAATGAGCAGTTCTTC.

The J gene is TRBJ2-3, the V gene TRBV30; TRBD2 agrees at 10 bases. CDR3 length: 14 amino acids. Germline loops: CDR1 GTSNPN, CDR2 SVGIG (reference sequence). Trimming at V came to 3 bases and at J to 0 bases, leaving 0 bases not matched to a gene. CDR3 coding DNA: TGTGCCTGGAGACTAGCGGGAAGCACAGATACGCAGTATTTT. This gives the protein CAWRLAGSTDTQYF.

In its sample, this clone was seen a few times. The V and J genes are TRBV30 and TRBJ1-4; the D is unclear. Trimming removed 4 bases at V and 4 bases at J, with 16 bases between. The CDR3 covers 15 residues. CDR1 GTSNPN and CDR2 SVGIG come from the germline V gene (reference sequence). CDR3 in DNA: TGTGCCTGGAACCAGCGAGGGTTGGATAATGAAAAACTGTTTTTT. It encodes CAWNQRGLDNEKLFF.

This clone was detected a few times. The rearrangement joins TRBV28 to TRBJ2-3; 10 bases align to TRBD1. Germline CDR1 is MDHEN and CDR2 is SYDVKM. Trimming took 4 bases from V and 2 from J; bases not matched to a gene: 3. The CDR3 totals 15 residues. CDR3 nucleotide sequence: TGTGCCAGCAGTTCCGGGACAGGGGTCACAGATACGCAGTATTTT. This translates into CASSSGTGVTDTQYF.

This clone was counted between two and nine times. The gene calls are TRBV4-2 and TRBJ1-1, with TRBD1 identical over 9 bases. The germline V gene has CDR1 LGHNA and CDR2 YNFKEQ. J was trimmed by 4 bases and V by 2 bases; bases with no gene match: 8. This CDR3 region has 16 residues. The CDR3 spells CASSQRTGVRPTEAFF. The CDR3 DNA follows: TGTGCCAGCAGCCAACGGACAGGGGTGAGACCCACTGAAGCTTTCTTT.

V gene TRBV7-8 combines with J gene TRBJ1-2, with TRBD1 identical over 8 bases. This CDR3 contains 14 residues. Per the germline V gene, CDR1 is SGHVS and CDR2 is FQNEAQ. J was trimmed by 5 bases and V by 3 bases; bases with no gene match: 5. CDR3 nucleotide sequence: TGTGCCAGCAGCTTCCCGGGACAGGAGTATGGCTACACCTTC. Protein sequence: CASSFPGQEYGYTF.

This rearrangement joins TRBV7-9 to TRBJ2-5, with TRBD2 identical over 7 bases. V shed 1 base, J shed 2 bases, and the junction held 7 bases outside the gene matches. The CDR3 length is 16 residues. Per germline, CDR1 SEHNR and CDR2 FQNEAQ (reference sequence). The CDR3 nucleotides are TGTGCCAGCAGCTTAGGTTCGAGCGGGATTCAAGAGACCCAGTACTTC. This encodes CASSLGSSGIQETQYF. The full variable domain, in which reference TRBV7-9 and TRBJ2-5 provide the parts outside the CDR3, is DTGVSQNPRHKITKRGQNVTFRCDPISEHNRLYWYRQTLGQGPEFLTYFQNEAQLEKSRLLSDRFSAERPKGSFSTLEIQRTEQGDSAMYLCASSLGSSGIQETQYFGPGTRLLVL.

This clone was seen a few times. This rearrangement joins TRBV29-1 to TRBJ2-7, with TRBD1 as a possible D gene (6 bases). Trimming shortened V by 1 base and J by 6 bases, and 10 bases separated the two germline ends. Germline V CDR1 and CDR2: SQVTM, ANQGSEA. CDR3 length: 12 residues. CDR3 DNA sequence: TGCAGCGTTGAAGGCAGGGGAGCCGAGCAGTACTTC. It translates to CSVEGRGAEQYF.

V gene TRBV6-5 combines with J gene TRBJ2-2; D remains unclear. The V end was cut by 5 bases, the J end by 1 base, with 2 bases between. The V gene's germline CDR1 is MNHEY and CDR2 SVGAGI. The CDR3 has 12 residues. This chain's CDR3 is CASSQNTGELFF. The CDR3 nucleotides read TGTGCCAGCAGTCAGAACACCGGGGAGCTGTTTTTT.